Here is one TCR beta chain with its context. Its antigen is unidentified. The sample belongs to a study of blood T cells in healthy people across ages. General study findings and limits: From one million sequenced T cells, diversity estimates were lower bounds.

All donors came from Russia, were Caucasian and healthy, and spanned ages about 6 to 90. The CDR3 runs 13 residues. The V gene's germline CDR1 is SGHRS and CDR2 YFSETQ. Trimming stripped 6 bases from V and 4 bases from J, with 12 bases between. Alongside a J-beta primer mix, a sample-barcoded 5' primer served in a second PCR lasting roughly 7 to 11 cycles. Each cDNA was tagged by a template-switch adaptor containing 12 random nucleotides. Researchers report that each sample yielded at least 3 million CDR3-containing paired-end reads. TCRdb reanalysed the 5' RACE reads using MiXCR and keeps one entry per CDR3 protein. The table lists about 1,500,000 distinct CDR3 sequences, about 43% of them singletons.

Specimen: blood. The rearrangement links TRBV5-1 to TRBJ2-3; D uncertain. The origin of this receptor is a young woman in good health. The CDR3 nucleotides read TGCGCCAGCACCTCAAGCGCATCAGATACGCAGTATTTT. Translating gives CASTSSASDTQYF.